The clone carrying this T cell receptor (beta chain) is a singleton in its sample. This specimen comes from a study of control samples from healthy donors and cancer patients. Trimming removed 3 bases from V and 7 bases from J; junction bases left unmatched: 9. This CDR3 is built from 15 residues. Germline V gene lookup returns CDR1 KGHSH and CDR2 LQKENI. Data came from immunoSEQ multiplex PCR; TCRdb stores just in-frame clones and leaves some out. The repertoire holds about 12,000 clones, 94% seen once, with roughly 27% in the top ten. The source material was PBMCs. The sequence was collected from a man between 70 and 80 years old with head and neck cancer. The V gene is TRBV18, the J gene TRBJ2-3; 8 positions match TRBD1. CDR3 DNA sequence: TGTGCCAGCTCACCTGCCGGCACAGGGGGATATACGCAGTATTTT. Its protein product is CASSPAGTGGYTQYF.